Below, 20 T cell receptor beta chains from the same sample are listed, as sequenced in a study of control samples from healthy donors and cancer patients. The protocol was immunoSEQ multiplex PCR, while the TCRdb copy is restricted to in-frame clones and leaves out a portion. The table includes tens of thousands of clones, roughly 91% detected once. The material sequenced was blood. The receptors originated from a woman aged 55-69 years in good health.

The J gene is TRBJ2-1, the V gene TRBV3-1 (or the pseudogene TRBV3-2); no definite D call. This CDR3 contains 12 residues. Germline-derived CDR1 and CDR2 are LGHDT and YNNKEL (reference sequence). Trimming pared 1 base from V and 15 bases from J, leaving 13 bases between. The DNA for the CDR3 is TGTGCCAGCAGCCAAGGATTGAACCGCCGGTTCTTC. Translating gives CASSQGLNRRFF.

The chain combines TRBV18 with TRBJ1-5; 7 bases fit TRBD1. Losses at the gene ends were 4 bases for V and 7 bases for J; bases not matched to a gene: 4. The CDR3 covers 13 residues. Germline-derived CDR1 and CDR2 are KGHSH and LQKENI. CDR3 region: CASSLRGSQPQHF. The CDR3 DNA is TGTGCCAGCTCACTCAGGGGGAGCCAGCCCCAGCATTTT.

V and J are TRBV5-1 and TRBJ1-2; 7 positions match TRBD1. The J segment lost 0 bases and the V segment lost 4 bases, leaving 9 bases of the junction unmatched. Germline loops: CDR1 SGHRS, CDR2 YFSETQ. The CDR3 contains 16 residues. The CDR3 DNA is TGCGCCAGCAGCCGATCGGGACAGATCGCTAACTATGGCTACACCTTC. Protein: CASSRSGQIANYGYTF.

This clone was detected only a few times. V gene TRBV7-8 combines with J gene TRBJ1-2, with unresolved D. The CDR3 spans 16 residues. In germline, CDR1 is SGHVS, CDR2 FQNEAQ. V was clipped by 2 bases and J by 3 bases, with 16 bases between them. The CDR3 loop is CASSLSTGIGDYGYTF. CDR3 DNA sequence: TGTGCCAGCAGCTTAAGTACCGGGATTGGTGACTATGGCTACACCTTC.

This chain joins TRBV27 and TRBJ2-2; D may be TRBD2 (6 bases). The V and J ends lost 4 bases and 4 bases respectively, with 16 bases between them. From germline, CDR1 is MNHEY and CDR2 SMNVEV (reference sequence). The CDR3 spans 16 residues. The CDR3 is CASSSWAGSGTGELFF. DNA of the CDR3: TGTGCCAGCAGTTCTTGGGCGGGGTCGGGCACCGGGGAGCTGTTTTTT.

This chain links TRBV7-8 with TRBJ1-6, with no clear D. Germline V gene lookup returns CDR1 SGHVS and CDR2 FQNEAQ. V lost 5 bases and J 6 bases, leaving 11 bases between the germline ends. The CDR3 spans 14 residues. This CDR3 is CASSAQDVNSPLHF. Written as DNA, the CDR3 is TGTGCCAGCAGCGCCCAGGACGTTAATTCACCCCTCCACTTT.

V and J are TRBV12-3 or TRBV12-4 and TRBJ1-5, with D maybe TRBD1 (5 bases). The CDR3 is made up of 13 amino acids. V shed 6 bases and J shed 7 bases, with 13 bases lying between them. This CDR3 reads CASRTSGTQPQHF. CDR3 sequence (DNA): TGTGCCAGCAGAACCAGCGGGACGCAGCCCCAGCATTTT.

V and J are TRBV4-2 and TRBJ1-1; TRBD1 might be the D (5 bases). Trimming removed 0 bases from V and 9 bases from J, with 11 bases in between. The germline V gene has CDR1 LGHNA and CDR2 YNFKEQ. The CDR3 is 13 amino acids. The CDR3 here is CASSQDGGMKAFF. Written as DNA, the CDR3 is TGTGCCAGCAGCCAAGACGGGGGGATGAAAGCTTTCTTT.

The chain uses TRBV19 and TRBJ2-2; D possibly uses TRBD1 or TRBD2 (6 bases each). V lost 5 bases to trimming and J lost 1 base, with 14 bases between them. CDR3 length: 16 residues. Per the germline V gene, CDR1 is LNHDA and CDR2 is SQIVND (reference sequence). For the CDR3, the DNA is TGTGCCAGTAGTTTGAGAGGGGGGAGGAACACCGGGGAGCTGTTTTTT. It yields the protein CASSLRGGRNTGELFF.

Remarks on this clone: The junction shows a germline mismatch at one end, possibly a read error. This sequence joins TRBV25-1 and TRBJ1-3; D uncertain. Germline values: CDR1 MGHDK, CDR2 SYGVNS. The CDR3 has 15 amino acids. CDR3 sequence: CASGDGEFSGNTIYF. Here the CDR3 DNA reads TGTGCCAGCGGTGACGGCGAATTCTCTGGAAACACCATATATTTT.

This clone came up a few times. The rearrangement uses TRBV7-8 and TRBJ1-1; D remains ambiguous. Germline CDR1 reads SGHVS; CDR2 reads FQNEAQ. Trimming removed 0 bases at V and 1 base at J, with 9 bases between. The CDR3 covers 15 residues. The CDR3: CASSLARTTNTEAFF. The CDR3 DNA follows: TGTGCCAGCAGCTTAGCGCGAACAACGAACACTGAAGCTTTCTTT.

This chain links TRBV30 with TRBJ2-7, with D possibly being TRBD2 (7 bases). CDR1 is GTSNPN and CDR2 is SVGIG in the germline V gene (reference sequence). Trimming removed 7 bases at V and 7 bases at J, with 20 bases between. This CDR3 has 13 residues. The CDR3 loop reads CALSGGGGREQYF. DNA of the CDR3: TGTGCCTTGTCTGGGGGCGGGGGAAGAGAGCAGTACTTC.

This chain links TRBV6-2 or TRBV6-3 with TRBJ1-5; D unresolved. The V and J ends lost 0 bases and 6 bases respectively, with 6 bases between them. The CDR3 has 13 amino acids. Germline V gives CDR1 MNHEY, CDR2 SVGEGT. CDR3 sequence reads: CASSYSRGQPQHF. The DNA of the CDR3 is TGTGCCAGCAGTTACTCGAGAGGTCAGCCCCAGCATTTT.

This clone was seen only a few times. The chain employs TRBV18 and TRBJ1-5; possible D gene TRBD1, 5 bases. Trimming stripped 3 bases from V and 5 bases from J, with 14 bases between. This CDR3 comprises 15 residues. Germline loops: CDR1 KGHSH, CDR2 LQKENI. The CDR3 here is CASSPQGGGYQPQHF. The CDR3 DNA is TGTGCCAGCTCACCGCAGGGTGGAGGTTATCAGCCCCAGCATTTT.

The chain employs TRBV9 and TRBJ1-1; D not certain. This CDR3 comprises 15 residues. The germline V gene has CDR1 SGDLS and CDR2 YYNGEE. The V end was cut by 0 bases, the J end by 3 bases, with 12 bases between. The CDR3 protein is CASSVGDGVDTEAFF. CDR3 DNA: TGTGCCAGCAGCGTAGGTGATGGGGTCGACACTGAAGCTTTCTTT.

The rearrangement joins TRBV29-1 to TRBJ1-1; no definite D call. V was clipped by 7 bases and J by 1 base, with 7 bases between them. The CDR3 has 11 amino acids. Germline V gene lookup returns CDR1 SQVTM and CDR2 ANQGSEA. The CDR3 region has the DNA TGCAGCGCCGACGAGAACACTGAAGCTTTCTTT. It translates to CSADENTEAFF.

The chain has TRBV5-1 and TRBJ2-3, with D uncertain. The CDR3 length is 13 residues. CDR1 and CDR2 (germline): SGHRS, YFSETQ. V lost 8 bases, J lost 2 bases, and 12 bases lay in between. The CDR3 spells CASSRFVTDTQYF. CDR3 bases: TGCGCCAGTTCTCGATTCGTCACAGATACGCAGTATTTT.

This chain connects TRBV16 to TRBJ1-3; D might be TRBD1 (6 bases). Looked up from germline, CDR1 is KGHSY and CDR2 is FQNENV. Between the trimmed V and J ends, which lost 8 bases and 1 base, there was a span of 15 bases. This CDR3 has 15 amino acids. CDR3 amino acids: CASSAGGRSGNTIYF. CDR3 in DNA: TGTGCCAGCTCGGCGGGGGGCAGATCTGGAAACACCATATATTTT.

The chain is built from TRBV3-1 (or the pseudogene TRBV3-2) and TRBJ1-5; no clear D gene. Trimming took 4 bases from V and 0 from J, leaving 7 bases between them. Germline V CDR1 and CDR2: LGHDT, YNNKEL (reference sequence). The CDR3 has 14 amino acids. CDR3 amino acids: CASSPDYSNQPQHF. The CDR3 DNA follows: TGTGCCAGCAGCCCGGACTATAGCAATCAGCCCCAGCATTTT.

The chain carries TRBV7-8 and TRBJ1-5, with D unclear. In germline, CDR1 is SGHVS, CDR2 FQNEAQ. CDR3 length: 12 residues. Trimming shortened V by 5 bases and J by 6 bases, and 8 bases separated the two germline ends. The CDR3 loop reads CASSLIGQPQHF. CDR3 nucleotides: TGTGCCAGCAGCCTCATAGGTCAGCCCCAGCATTTT.